This T cell receptor beta chain came from a study of response to subunit inactivated influenza vaccine. TCRdb recomputed calls from the RT-PCR reads with MiXCR, one row per CDR3 protein. Of around 190,000 distinct CDR3 sequences in the sample, approximately 15% are singletons; the top ten hold roughly 24%. The CDR3 contains 13 residues. Trimming removed 5 bases from V and 0 bases from J, with 6 bases in between. The germline CDR1 and CDR2 sequences are SGHTA and FQGTGA. The sample here was CD8+ T cells sorted from PBMCs, taken around 5 days after vaccination. The sequence came from a man aged 50-59 years who received an inactivated influenza vaccine. J is TRBJ2-3 and V is TRBV7-3; D remains ambiguous. The CDR3 protein is CASSSSSTDTQYF. The DNA of the CDR3 is TGTGCCAGCAGCAGCTCTAGCACAGATACGCAGTATTTT.